This is a list of T cell receptor beta chains from one sample in a study of blood T cell repertoires in COVID-19. The table came from immunoSEQ multiplex PCR; TCRdb's copy has only in-frame clones and leaves some out. The sample consists of more than 130,000 clones, roughly 90% of them appearing once. The source material was peripheral blood. The receptors were sampled from a man aged 45-60 years with active or convalescent COVID-19. The CDR3 runs from the conserved cysteine through the conserved F or W. The order of the fields is J gene, clone size, V gene, D gene, CDR3 protein, CDR3 DNA. The D gene is left open where the match is weak. Size tells how often a clone was seen (once, few, many) or the class of an expanded clone, and some rows leave it out.

TRBJ2-1 NA TRBV6-5 TRBD2 CASTLGTSAEQFF TGTGCCAGCACCCTCGGGACTAGCGCTGAGCAGTTCTTC
TRBJ1-2 once TRBV7-9 NA CASSLEGGTYGYTF TGTGCCAGCAGCTTAGAGGGGGGGACCTATGGCTACACCTTC
TRBJ2-5 NA TRBV28 NA CASSLYGEGGTQYF TGTGCCAGCAGTTTATATGGGGAGGGGGGGACCCAGTACTTC
TRBJ2-3 NA TRBV9 TRBD1 CASSVGQGGTDTQYF TGTGCCAGCAGCGTAGGACAGGGGGGCACAGATACGCAGTATTTT
TRBJ2-7 NA TRBV6-5 TRBD1 CASSYSARGQGYEQYF TGTGCCAGCAGTTACTCGGCACGAGGACAGGGATACGAGCAGTACTTC
TRBJ1-2 NA TRBV7-3 TRBD1 CASSQTGGSGYTF TGTGCCAGCAGCCAGACAGGGGGCAGCGGCTACACCTTC
TRBJ2-7 NA TRBV10-3 NA CAISESTPSDEQYF TGTGCCATCAGTGAGTCGACTCCTTCCGACGAGCAGTACTTC
TRBJ1-5 NA TRBV6-5 NA CASSYRPGEPQHF TGTGCCAGCAGTTACCGCCCGGGGGAGCCCCAGCATTTT
TRBJ2-1 NA TRBV24-1 TRBD1 CATSDLAPGQGMGEQFF TGTGCCACCAGTGATTTGGCGCCGGGACAGGGGATGGGTGAGCAGTTCTTC
TRBJ1-2 NA TRBV30 TRBD1 CAWSTLQGAKGYTF TGTGCCTGGAGTACCTTACAGGGGGCAAAAGGCTACACCTTC
TRBJ1-5 NA TRBV9 NA CASSVNTNQPQHF TGTGCCAGCAGCGTAAACACAAATCAGCCCCAGCATTTT
TRBJ2-1 NA TRBV27 TRBD2 CASSPSLAGGLNEQFF TGTGCCAGCAGTCCCTCTCTAGCGGGGGGACTCAATGAGCAGTTCTTC
TRBJ2-6 NA TRBV28 NA CATLPGSAGANVLTF TGTGCCACCCTGCCGGGGTCGGCTGGGGCCAACGTCCTGACTTTC
TRBJ1-3 NA TRBV2 NA CASSESAGRGNTIYF TGTGCCAGCAGTGAATCGGCAGGTCGTGGAAACACCATATATTTT
TRBJ1-1 NA TRBV7-9 NA CASSLAPAGSEAFF TGTGCCAGCAGCTTAGCCCCGGCAGGGTCTGAAGCTTTCTTT
TRBJ1-5 once TRBV29-1 NA CSVTLRGNQPQHF TGCAGCGTGACCCTGCGGGGCAATCAGCCCCAGCATTTT
TRBJ2-1 NA TRBV7-2 TRBD2 CASSPRAGGHNEQFF TGTGCCAGCAGCCCGAGAGCGGGAGGTCACAATGAGCAGTTCTTC
TRBJ2-5 NA TRBV7-6 TRBD2 CASSLSGLAGVKETQYF TGTGCCAGCAGCCTAAGTGGACTAGCGGGAGTCAAGGAGACCCAGTACTTC
TRBJ2-1 NA TRBV15 NA CATSARGRLEQFF TGTGCCACCAGCGCTCGGGGGAGATTGGAGCAGTTCTTC
TRBJ2-3 NA TRBV19 NA CASSFRTGTDTQYF TGTGCCAGTAGTTTCCGGACAGGCACAGATACGCAGTATTTT
TRBJ2-1 NA TRBV5-4 TRBD2 CASSSRTSGIYNEQFF TGTGCCAGCAGCTCCCGGACTAGCGGGATTTACAATGAGCAGTTCTTC
TRBJ1-1 once TRBV28 TRBD1 CASSSGTAEAFF TGTGCCAGCAGTTCAGGGACAGCTGAAGCTTTCTTT
TRBJ1-4 once TRBV4-1 TRBD1 CASSQGLYGTELREKLFF TGCGCCAGCAGCCAAGGACTTTATGGGACAGAGCTTAGGGAAAAACTGTTTTTT
TRBJ2-3 NA TRBV7-2 NA CASGRGATDTQYF TGTGCCAGCGGCCGGGGAGCCACAGATACGCAGTATTTT
TRBJ1-4 NA TRBV7-9 NA CASSRQEVANEKLFF TGTGCCAGCAGCAGACAGGAGGTAGCTAATGAAAAACTGTTTTTT
TRBJ2-7 NA TRBV7-9 TRBD2 CASSLVSGRVHEQYF TGTGCCAGCAGCTTAGTAAGCGGGAGGGTCCACGAGCAGTACTTC
TRBJ1-2 NA TRBV11-2 NA CASSLDPQGRNYGYTF TGTGCCAGCAGCTTAGATCCCCAGGGGCGCAACTATGGCTACACCTTC
TRBJ2-7 few TRBV2 TRBD2 CASSTHRLAGVTEQYF TGTGCCAGCAGCACCCATAGACTAGCGGGAGTAACCGAGCAGTACTTC
TRBJ2-3 large TRBV19 NA CASSIVTAWDTQYF TGTGCCAGTAGTATAGTTACAGCTTGGGATACGCAGTATTTT
TRBJ2-7 NA TRBV18 NA CASSPEAERAYEQYF TGTGCCAGCTCACCAGAGGCGGAAAGAGCCTACGAGCAGTACTTC
TRBJ2-1 NA TRBV7-6 TRBD1 CASSLARRDRGRPEQFF TGTGCCAGCAGCTTAGCACGGCGGGACAGGGGGCGACCTGAGCAGTTCTTC
TRBJ1-5 NA TRBV19 NA CASSIGGPVQPQHF TGTGCCAGTAGTATAGGGGGGCCCGTTCAGCCCCAGCATTTT
TRBJ2-1 once TRBV7-2 TRBD2 CASSLPGLAANNEQFF TGTGCCAGCAGCCTCCCGGGACTAGCAGCCAACAATGAGCAGTTCTTC
TRBJ2-2 once TRBV18 NA CASSPTTPPAGTGELFF TGTGCCAGCTCACCGACTACACCCCCCGCGGGCACCGGGGAGCTGTTTTTT
TRBJ2-7 NA TRBV4-1 NA CASSQDGGRPYEQYF TGCGCCAGCAGCCAAGATGGCGGGCGACCCTACGAGCAGTACTTC
TRBJ2-2 few TRBV7-2 NA CASSSKNTGELFF TGTGCCAGCAGCTCAAAGAACACCGGGGAGCTGTTTTTT
TRBJ2-1 NA TRBV2 NA CASRSQALSSYNEQFF TGTGCCAGCAGATCACAGGCCCTGAGCTCCTACAATGAGCAGTTCTTC
TRBJ2-2 NA TRBV28 TRBD1 CASCLWDREAAGELFF TGTGCCAGCTGCTTATGGGACAGGGAAGCTGCCGGGGAGCTGTTTTTT
TRBJ1-5 NA TRBV6-4 NA CASSPGGGEPQHF TGTGCCAGCAGCCCTGGAGGCGGGGAGCCCCAGCATTTT
TRBJ1-1 NA TRBV4-1 TRBD1 CASSQPGTVNTEAFF TGCGCCAGCAGCCAACCCGGGACAGTAAACACTGAAGCTTTCTTT
TRBJ2-1 NA TRBV5-1 TRBD2 CASSQIAGDSYNEQFF TGCGCCAGCAGCCAAATAGCGGGAGACTCCTACAATGAGCAGTTCTTC
TRBJ1-5 NA TRBV27 NA CASSKGVWDQPQHF TGTGCCAGCAGTAAGGGGGTATGGGATCAGCCCCAGCATTTT
TRBJ1-2 once TRBV21-1 NA CASSLQGAYYGYTF TGTGCCAGCAGCCTTCAGGGGGCATACTATGGCTACACCTTC